This is a list of T cell receptor beta chains from one sample in a study of OX40 agonist ivuxolimab in advanced cancers. Produced via immunoSEQ multiplex PCR; TCRdb's table is partial and in-frame only. The sample shows some 77,000 clones, about 88% of them seen only once. Sequencing was performed on CD4+ or CD8+ T cells sorted from blood, taken in a trial of the OX40 agonist ivuxolimab. All receptors derive from an adult with an advanced solid tumor such as melanoma, head and neck, liver or kidney cancer. Each CDR3 is given with its conserved first and last residue. The D gene is left open where the match is weak. Clone size is given for some rows only: seen once, a few or many times, or a class if the clone is expanded.

cdr3_nt	cdr3_aa	j_call	cdr3_length	clone_size	d_call	v_call
TGTGCCAGCAACACCGGGACAGGACGATACGAGCAGTACTTC	CASNTGTGRYEQYF	TRBJ2-7	14	NA	TRBD1	TRBV28
TGTGCCAGCAGTCGGGGACAGCCTTATCAGCCCCAGCATTTT	CASSRGQPYQPQHF	TRBJ1-5	14	NA	TRBD1	TRBV6-6
TGTGCCAGTAGCCGGGACTTTTTAACCGGGGAGCTGTTTTTT	CASSRDFLTGELFF	TRBJ2-2	14	NA	NA	TRBV5-5
TGTGCCAGCAGTGAAATGCAGGGGGGGCTCAATGAAAAACTGTTTTTT	CASSEMQGGLNEKLFF	TRBJ1-4	16	NA	TRBD1	TRBV6-1
TGCGCCAGCAGCTCTACGACAGGGGGCGCGGACATTCAGTACTTC	CASSSTTGGADIQYF	TRBJ2-4	15	NA	TRBD1	TRBV5-1
TGTGCCAGCGGGCCCGGGACGCCGGGAAACACCATATATTTT	CASGPGTPGNTIYF	TRBJ1-3	14	NA	NA	TRBV6-1
TGTGCCAGCGGAAAAGGACTAGCGGGAGTGTCCCAGTACTTC	CASGKGLAGVSQYF	TRBJ2-5	14	NA	TRBD2	TRBV6-5
TGTGCCAGCAGTGTAAGACAGGGAGAAAAACTGTTTTTT	CASSVRQGEKLFF	TRBJ1-4	13	NA	TRBD1	TRBV27
TGTGCCAGCAGCTTGTCAGGGCTGTCCTACGAGCAGTACTTC	CASSLSGLSYEQYF	TRBJ2-7	14	NA	NA	TRBV7-2
TGTGCCAGCAGCCCCGACCGGGACTCGCTCTACAATGAGCAGTTCTTC	CASSPDRDSLYNEQFF	TRBJ2-1	16	NA	NA	TRBV7-9
TGTGCCAGCAGCTTACTCAGCGGAGCCTATGGCTACACCTTC	CASSLLSGAYGYTF	TRBJ1-2	14	NA	NA	TRBV11-2
TGTGCCAGCAGGGGCGGACAGGGCAGGGTGTGGGAGCAGTACTTC	CASRGGQGRVWEQYF	TRBJ2-7	15	few	TRBD1	TRBV6-6
TGTGCCAGCAGCGTTGAGAGCACTAATGAAAAACTGTTTTTT	CASSVESTNEKLFF	TRBJ1-4	14	NA	NA	TRBV9
TGTGCCAGCAGCTTGGGACTAGCGGGAGCCGTCCTCGGGGATACGCAGTATTTT	CASSLGLAGAVLGDTQYF	TRBJ2-3	18	NA	TRBD2	TRBV7-9
TGTGCCAGCTCGGGGGCGAATACTGAAGCTTTCTTT	CASSGANTEAFF	TRBJ1-1	12	NA	NA	TRBV18
TGTGCCAGCAGCCGAACAGATACGCAGTATTTT	CASSRTDTQYF	TRBJ2-3	11	NA	NA	TRBV28
TGTGCCAGTAGTATAGGGCTAGCGGGAGCGTCGGGGACCCAGTACTTC	CASSIGLAGASGTQYF	TRBJ2-5	16	NA	TRBD2	TRBV19
TGTGCTAGTGGGACTAGCGGGTCGCGGGGGGGCAATGAGCAGTTCTTC	CASGTSGSRGGNEQFF	TRBJ2-1	16	NA	TRBD2	TRBV12-5
TGTGCCAGCAGTTTCTTAACAACAACTAATGAAAAACTGTTTTTT	CASSFLTTTNEKLFF	TRBJ1-4	15	NA	NA	TRBV28
TGTGCCAGCGGCGACCGGGACTATCCCACAGATACGCAGTATTTT	CASGDRDYPTDTQYF	TRBJ2-3	15	NA	TRBD2	TRBV9
TGCGCCAGCAGCTCATCATCATCTAGCACAGATACGCAGTATTTT	CASSSSSSSTDTQYF	TRBJ2-3	15	NA	NA	TRBV5-1
TGTGCCAGCAGTTCACCCCGGGGCACCTACGAGCAGTACTTC	CASSSPRGTYEQYF	TRBJ2-7	14	NA	NA	TRBV6-5
TGTGCCAGCAGCTCGACCACCCCCAGCTACGAGCAGTACTTC	CASSSTTPSYEQYF	TRBJ2-7	14	NA	NA	TRBV7-2
TGCGCCAGCAGCTTGGACCCTCCCAGGGGGAACACAGATACGCAGTATTTT	CASSLDPPRGNTDTQYF	TRBJ2-3	17	NA	TRBD1	TRBV5-1
TGTGCCAGCAGTGACAGGGCCACGGATACGCAGTATTTT	CASSDRATDTQYF	TRBJ2-3	13	once	NA	TRBV2
TGTGCCAGCAGTTTGCGAGGTCCGGGGACCAAAAACATTCAGTACTTC	CASSLRGPGTKNIQYF	TRBJ2-4	16	NA	NA	TRBV27
TGTGCCAGCAGTTTACAGGGGCTTTATGGCTACACCTTC	CASSLQGLYGYTF	TRBJ1-2	13	NA	NA	TRBV28
TGTGCCAGCAGTCTAGGACCCGCGAACACTGAAGCTTTCTTT	CASSLGPANTEAFF	TRBJ1-1	14	NA	NA	TRBV6-6
TGTGCCAGCAGGGATACAGGGGAAGGCGAGCAGTACTTC	CASRDTGEGEQYF	TRBJ2-7	13	NA	TRBD1	TRBV11-3
TGTGCCAGCAGCGGACAGGGAGTAGGCGAGCAGTACTTC	CASSGQGVGEQYF	TRBJ2-7	13	few	TRBD1	TRBV27
TGTGCCATCAGTGATACCGTGACTAGCGGGGCATCCAACGAGCAGTACTTC	CAISDTVTSGASNEQYF	TRBJ2-7	17	NA	TRBD2	TRBV10-3
TGTGCCAGCAGCTTAAGACAGGGTGGTGAAGCTTTCTTT	CASSLRQGGEAFF	TRBJ1-1	13	NA	TRBD1	TRBV7-3
TGTGCCAGCAGCCCTACGGGACTAGCCTCCTACGAGCAGTACTTC	CASSPTGLASYEQYF	TRBJ2-7	15	few	TRBD2	TRBV5-5
TGTGCCAGCAGTTCCCAGGGGGGGATCTATGGCTACACCTTC	CASSSQGGIYGYTF	TRBJ1-2	14	NA	TRBD1	TRBV7-2
TGTGCCAGCACCTGGACTAGCGGCTCCTACGAGCAGTACTTC	CASTWTSGSYEQYF	TRBJ2-7	14	NA	TRBD2	TRBV6-5
TGCGCCAGCAGCCCTCGGGTGGGAGCCAAAAACATTCAGTACTTC	CASSPRVGAKNIQYF	TRBJ2-4	15	NA	NA	TRBV5-1
TGTGCCAGCAGCTTAGTCCCTGGCGCGACCTCCTACGAGCAGTACTTC	CASSLVPGATSYEQYF	TRBJ2-7	16	NA	NA	TRBV7-2
TGTGCCAGTAGTCTTAGCATGAGCTCCTACAATGAGCAGTTCTTC	CASSLSMSSYNEQFF	TRBJ2-1	15	NA	NA	TRBV19
TGTGCCAGCAGCCGACAGGGGTCGGATTATGGCTACACCTTC	CASSRQGSDYGYTF	TRBJ1-2	14	NA	TRBD1	TRBV5-4
TGTGCCTGGAGTGTAAGCCGGAACACTGAAGCTTTCTTT	CAWSVSRNTEAFF	TRBJ1-1	13	NA	NA	TRBV30
TGTGCCAGCAGCATCGGCTTAGAGACCCAGTACTTC	CASSIGLETQYF	TRBJ2-5	12	few	NA	TRBV5-4
TGTGCCAGCAGCCCCAGACTAGCGGGAGAATCCTACAATGAGCAGTTCTTC	CASSPRLAGESYNEQFF	TRBJ2-1	17	NA	TRBD2	TRBV14
TGTGCCAGCACAACAGGAGCGGGAGTTACCTACAATGAGCAGTTCTTC	CASTTGAGVTYNEQFF	TRBJ2-1	16	NA	TRBD2	TRBV28